This T cell receptor beta chain was observed in a study of regulatory T cells in long-lasting Graves disease. Whole-study findings and limits: Patients with persistent disease shared some 2,500 public clonotypes, outpacing the 966 shared by new patients. Repertoires from persistent disease leaned toward TRBV28, TRBJ1-2 and TRBJ2-5.

Arm-PCR of CDR3 regions and iRepertoire HTBI primers were the basis on which TCR beta libraries were built. MiXCR, applied by TCRdb to the multiplex PCR reads, yields one record per CDR3 protein. The sample holds roughly 500,000 distinct CDR3 sequences, less than 25% seen once. Time point of the sample: persistent/refractory GD, antithyroid drugs over 5 years with positive TRAb. PBMCs were the source of the RNA used for TCR sequencing. Comment on this clonotype: Its target is unknown.

The junction had 15 bases not matched to a gene; V was cut back by 6 bases and J by 11 bases. Germline lookup yields CDR1 SQVTM and CDR2 ANQGSEA. This CDR3 has 14 residues. Sequencing was performed on peripheral blood mononuclear cells (PBMCs), taken when the disease was refractory, from a patient treated with antithyroid drugs. The chain combines TRBV29-1 with TRBJ2-3, with 9 bases aligning to TRBD1. The clonotype comes from a female donor with Graves disease. This chain's CDR3 is CSVLPGTGIGVQYF. CDR3 sequence (DNA): TGCAGCGTGCTTCCCGGGACAGGGATCGGGGTGCAGTATTTT.